What follows is one T cell receptor beta chain and its context. This sample is part of a study of blood T cell repertoires in COVID-19. Repertoires were generated with immunoSEQ multiplex PCR, while TCRdb's copy carries only in-frame clones and drops some. The table has fewer than 200,000 clones, 84% seen once; the top ten hold roughly 12%. Clinical history as reported by participants underpinned cohort assignment. Trimming removed 1 base at V and 0 bases at J, with 9 bases between. This CDR3 region has 15 residues. Germline V gene lookup returns CDR1 SGHAT and CDR2 FQNNGV. The sequenced material came from PBMCs or T cells enriched from blood (not recorded which). The rearrangement links TRBV11-2 to TRBJ1-1; D remains unclear. The receptor's source is a man over 45 who had recovered from COVID-19. The CDR3 nucleotides read TGTGCCAGCAGCTTAGTACGTAGTATGAACACTGAAGCTTTCTTT. Protein: CASSLVRSMNTEAFF.